The TCR beta chain under discussion was sequenced for a study of blood T cells in healthy people across ages. The V segment lost 3 bases and the J segment 0 bases; nucleotides outside the gene matches: 10. The CDR3 is made up of 17 amino acids. In germline, CDR1 is SGDLS, CDR2 YYNGEE. Together with a sample-barcoded 5' primer, a J-beta primer mix was included in a second PCR lasting roughly 6 to 12 cycles. TCRdb re-analysed the 5' RACE reads in MiXCR, keeping a single row per CDR3 protein. The sample consists of approximately 790,000 distinct CDR3 sequences, 62% of them appearing once. This sequence was found in a man aged 30 to 39 in good health. V and J are TRBV9 and TRBJ2-5; the match to TRBD2 covers 8 bases. Material: blood. Here the CDR3 DNA reads TGTGCCAGCAGCGCTGGAATGTCCGGGGGGGACCAAGAGACCCAGTACTTC. It yields the protein CASSAGMSGGDQETQYF.